The present T cell receptor (beta chain) was sequenced within a study of human T cells and chemical hapten exposure. Time point denoted: patch test 3, about 24 weeks after DPC sensitization. The treatment was: therapeutic diphenylcyclopropenone sensitization with weekly scalp DPC. Alopecia patients between 18 and 70 years old and suitable for DPC were used as donors. Whole blood, unfractionated, served as the material for total RNA extraction. The CDR3 has 15 residues. V was pared by 6 bases and J by 7 bases, with 10 bases of the junction left unmatched. CDR1 is SNHLY and CDR2 is FYNNEI in the germline V gene. TCRdb redid the calling of the RACE reads with MiXCR, one entry per CDR3 protein. The sample records 120,000 or so distinct CDR3 sequences, about 10% being singletons. Study-level points and caveats: Counts of expanded TCRs (at PT1) showed a positive correlation with patch test score. Expanded TCRs produced significantly more large CDR3 similarity clusters than controls did.

A word on this clonotype: The antigen is not known.

Sequenced here: whole blood, sampled in connection with sensitization to the hapten diphenylcyclopropenone (DPC). V and J are TRBV2 and TRBJ1-4; 8 bases are shared with TRBD1. This receptor was taken from a woman aged 45-65 years with alopecia areata. Some clones in this sample may be carry-over from other donors' samples. This chain's CDR3 is CASSELTGASEKLFF. The DNA of the CDR3 is TGTGCCAGCAGCGAGCTGACAGGGGCTAGTGAAAAACTGTTTTTT.